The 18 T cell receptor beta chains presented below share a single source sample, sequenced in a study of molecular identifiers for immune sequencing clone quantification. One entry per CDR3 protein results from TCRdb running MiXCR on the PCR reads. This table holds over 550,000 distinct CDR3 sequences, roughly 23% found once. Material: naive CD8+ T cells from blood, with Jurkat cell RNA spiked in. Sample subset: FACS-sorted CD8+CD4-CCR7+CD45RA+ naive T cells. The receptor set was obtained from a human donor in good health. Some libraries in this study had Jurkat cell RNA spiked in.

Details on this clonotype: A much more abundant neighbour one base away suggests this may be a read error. CDR3 DNA: TGTGCCAGCAGCGCGCGTCGGGGCTCTAATGAAAAACTGTTTTTT. Translated: CASSARRGSNEKLFF. The rearrangement uses TRBV9 and TRBJ1-4, with a tentative D call TRBD1 (5 bases). V dropped 3 bases and J dropped 3 bases, with 12 bases sitting between them. The CDR3 sequence is 15 residues long. Germline assignment: CDR1 SGDLS and CDR2 YYNGEE.

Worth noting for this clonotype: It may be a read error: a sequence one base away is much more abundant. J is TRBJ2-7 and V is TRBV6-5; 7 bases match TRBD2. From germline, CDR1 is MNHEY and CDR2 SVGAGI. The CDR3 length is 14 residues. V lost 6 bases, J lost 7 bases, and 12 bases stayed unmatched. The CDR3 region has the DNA TGTGCCAGCAGCATAGCGGGTGCTGGAAAGGAGCAGTACTTC. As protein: CASSIAGAGKEQYF.

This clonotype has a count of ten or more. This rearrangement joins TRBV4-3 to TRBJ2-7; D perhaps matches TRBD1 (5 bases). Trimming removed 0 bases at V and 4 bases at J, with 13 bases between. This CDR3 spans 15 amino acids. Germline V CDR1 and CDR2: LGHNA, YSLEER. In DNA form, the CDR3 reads TGCGCCAGCAGCCAAGATAGGGGAATCTGGTACGAGCAGTACTTC. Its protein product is CASSQDRGIWYEQYF.

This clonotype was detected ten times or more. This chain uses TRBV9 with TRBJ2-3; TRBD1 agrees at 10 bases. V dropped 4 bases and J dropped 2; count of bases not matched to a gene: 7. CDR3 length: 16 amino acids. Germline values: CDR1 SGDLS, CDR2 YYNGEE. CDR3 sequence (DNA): TGTGCCAGCAGCACATGGACAGGGGGTACCACAGATACGCAGTATTTT. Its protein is CASSTWTGGTTDTQYF. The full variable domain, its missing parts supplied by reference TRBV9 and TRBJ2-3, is DSGVTQTPKHLITATGQRVTLRCSPRSGDLSVYWYQQSLDQGLQFLIQYYNGEERAKGNILERFSAQQFPDLHSELNLSSLELGDSALYFCASSTWTGGTTDTQYFGPGTRLTVL.

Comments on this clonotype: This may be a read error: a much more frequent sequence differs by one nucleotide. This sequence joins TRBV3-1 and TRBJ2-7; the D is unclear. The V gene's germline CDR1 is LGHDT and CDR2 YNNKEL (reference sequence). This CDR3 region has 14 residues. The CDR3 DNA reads TGTGCCAGCAGCCAAGAAGCGCAGACGTACGAGCAGTGCTTC. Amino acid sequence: CASSQEAQTYEQCF.

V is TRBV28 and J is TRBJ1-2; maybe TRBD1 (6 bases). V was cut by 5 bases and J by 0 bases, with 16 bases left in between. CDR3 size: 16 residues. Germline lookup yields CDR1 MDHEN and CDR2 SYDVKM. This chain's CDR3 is CASSNTGSPANYGYTF. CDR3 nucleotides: TGTGCCAGCAGTAACACAGGGAGTCCGGCTAACTATGGCTACACCTTC.

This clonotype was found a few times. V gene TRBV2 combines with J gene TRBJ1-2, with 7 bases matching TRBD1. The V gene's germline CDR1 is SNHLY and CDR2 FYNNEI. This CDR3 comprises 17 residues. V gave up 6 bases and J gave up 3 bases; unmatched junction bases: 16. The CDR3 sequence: CASSPPGQEGTYYGYTF. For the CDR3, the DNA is TGTGCCAGCAGCCCACCCGGACAGGAGGGTACCTACTATGGCTACACCTTC.

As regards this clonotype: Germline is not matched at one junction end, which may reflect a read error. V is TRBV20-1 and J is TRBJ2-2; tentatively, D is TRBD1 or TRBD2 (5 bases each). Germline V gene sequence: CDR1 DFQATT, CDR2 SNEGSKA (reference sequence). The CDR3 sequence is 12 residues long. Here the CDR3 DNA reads TGCAGTGCTAGGGCCCCGCCCGGGGCGCTGTTTTTT. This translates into CSARAPPGALFF.

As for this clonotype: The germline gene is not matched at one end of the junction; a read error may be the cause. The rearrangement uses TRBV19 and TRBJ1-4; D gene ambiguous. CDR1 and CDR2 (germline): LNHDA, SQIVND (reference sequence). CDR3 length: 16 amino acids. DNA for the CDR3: TGTGCCAGTGGTATCCCGGAGGCAGCAACTAATGAAAAACTGTTTTTT. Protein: CASGIPEAATNEKLFF.

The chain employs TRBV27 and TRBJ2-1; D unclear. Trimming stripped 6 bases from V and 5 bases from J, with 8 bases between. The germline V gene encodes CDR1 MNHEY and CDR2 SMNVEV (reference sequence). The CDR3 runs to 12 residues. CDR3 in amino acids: CASRTENNEQFF. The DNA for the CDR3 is TGTGCCAGCAGGACTGAAAACAATGAGCAGTTCTTC.

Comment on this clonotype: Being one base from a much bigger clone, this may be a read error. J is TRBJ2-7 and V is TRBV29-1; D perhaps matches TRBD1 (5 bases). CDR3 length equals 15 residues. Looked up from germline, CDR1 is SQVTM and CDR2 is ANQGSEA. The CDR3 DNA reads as TGCAGCGCTGAAGCTGAAGGGGCCCCCATTGACGAGCAGTACTTC. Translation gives CSAEAEGAPIDEQYF.

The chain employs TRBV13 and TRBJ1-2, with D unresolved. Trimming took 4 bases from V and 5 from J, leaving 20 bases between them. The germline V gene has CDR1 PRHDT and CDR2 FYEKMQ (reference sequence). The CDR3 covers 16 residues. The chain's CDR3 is CASSSTDAPAPYGYTF. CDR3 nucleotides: TGTGCCAGCAGCTCAACGGACGCGCCGGCACCTTATGGCTACACCTTC.

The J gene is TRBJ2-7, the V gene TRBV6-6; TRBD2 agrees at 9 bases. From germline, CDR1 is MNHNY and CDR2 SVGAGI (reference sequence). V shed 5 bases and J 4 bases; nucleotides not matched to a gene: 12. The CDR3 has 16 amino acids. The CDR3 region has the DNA TGTGCCAGCAGTGTCCCCCTTAGCGGGGGTTGGTACGAGCAGTACTTC. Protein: CASSVPLSGGWYEQYF.

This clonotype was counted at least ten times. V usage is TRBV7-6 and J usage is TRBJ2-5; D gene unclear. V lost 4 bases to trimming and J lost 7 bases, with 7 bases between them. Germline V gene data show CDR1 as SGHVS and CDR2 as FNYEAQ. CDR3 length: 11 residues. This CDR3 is CASSSQRTQYF. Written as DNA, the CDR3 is TGTGCCAGCAGCTCCCAGCGGACCCAGTACTTC. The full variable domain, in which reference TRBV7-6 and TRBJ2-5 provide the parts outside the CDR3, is GAGVSQSPRYKVTKRGQDVALRCDPISGHVSLYWYRQALGQGPEFLTYFNYEAQQDKSGLPNDRFSAERPEGSISTLTIQRTEQRDSAMYRCASSSQRTQYFGPGTRLLVL.

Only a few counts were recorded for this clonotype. The CDR3 sequence: CASSLYRDAAYYGYTF. The CDR3 DNA reads as TGTGCCAGCAGTTTATATCGGGATGCCGCCTACTATGGCTACACCTTC. The chain uses TRBV28 and TRBJ1-2; no clear D gene. Per germline, CDR1 MDHEN and CDR2 SYDVKM. The CDR3 covers 16 residues. V was shortened by 1 base and J by 3 bases, with 15 bases between the two germline ends.

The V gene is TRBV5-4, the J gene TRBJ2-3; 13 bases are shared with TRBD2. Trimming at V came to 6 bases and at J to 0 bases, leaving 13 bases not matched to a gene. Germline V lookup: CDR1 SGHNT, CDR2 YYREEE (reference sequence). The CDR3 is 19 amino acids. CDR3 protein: CASTKLGLAGALSTDTQYF. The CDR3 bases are TGTGCCAGCACTAAGCTTGGACTAGCGGGAGCCCTTAGCACAGATACGCAGTATTTT.

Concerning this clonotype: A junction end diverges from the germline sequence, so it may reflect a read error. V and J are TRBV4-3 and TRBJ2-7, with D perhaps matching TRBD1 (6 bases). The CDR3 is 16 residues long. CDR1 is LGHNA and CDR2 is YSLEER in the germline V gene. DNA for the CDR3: TGCGCCAGCAGCCAGGAACAGGGTGACGCCTCCTACGAGCAGAACTTC. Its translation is CASSQEQGDASYEQNF.

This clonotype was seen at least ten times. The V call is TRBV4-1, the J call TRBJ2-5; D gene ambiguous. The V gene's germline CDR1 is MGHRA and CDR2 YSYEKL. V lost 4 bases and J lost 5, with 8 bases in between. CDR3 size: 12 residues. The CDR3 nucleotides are TGCGCCAGCAGCCGTTCCGGGGAGACCCAGTACTTC. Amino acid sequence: CASSRSGETQYF.